This entry lists 26 T cell receptor beta chains sequenced from one sample in a study of graft-versus-host responses after intestinal transplantation (dated by TCRdb to 2020 to 2022). Library preparation used the immunoSEQ multiplex PCR assay. TCRdb re-hosts the immuneACCESS table, in-frame sequences only. Its copies lack some clones; in the studies checked, an unresolved V gene accounts for under half of them, and the cause for the rest is not known. Within this sample are fewer than 80,000 clones, with over 90% of them counted one time only. About 1.8% of the sample belongs to the ten largest clones. The label giving this sample's time point can be read as: cells obtained before transplantation from donor or recipient. These receptors' targets are unknown. The sequences come from unstimulated CD8+ T cells sorted from spleen or lymph node cells, collected before transplant. The receptors derive from a human donor who was the organ donor for an intestinal transplant.

This rearrangement joins TRBV6-5 to TRBJ2-7; TRBD1 might be the D (6 bases). This CDR3 spans 13 amino acids. The V gene's germline CDR1 is MNHEY and CDR2 SVGAGI. V was trimmed by 5 bases and J by 4 bases, leaving 12 bases between them. The CDR3 is CASSTGQPYEQYF. The CDR3 coding sequence is TGTGCCAGCAGTACTGGACAGCCATACGAGCAGTACTTC.

V gene TRBV7-2 combines with J gene TRBJ2-7; 7 bases match TRBD2. The CDR3 covers 13 residues. From germline, CDR1 is SGHTA and CDR2 FQGNSA. J was trimmed by 4 bases and V by 6 bases; bases with no gene match: 6. CDR3 loop: CASRSSGTYEQYF. The CDR3 DNA follows: TGTGCCAGCAGGAGCAGCGGGACTTACGAGCAGTACTTC.

CDR3 region: CASSPQGTYNEQFF. The DNA for the CDR3 is TGTGCCAGCAGCCCACAGGGTACCTACAATGAGCAGTTCTTC. V usage is TRBV28 and J usage is TRBJ2-1; possible D gene TRBD1, 6 bases. Germline V gene sequence: CDR1 MDHEN, CDR2 SYDVKM. Trimming stripped 6 bases from V and 2 bases from J, with 11 bases between. The CDR3 spans 14 residues. The entire variable domain, with the rest obtained from reference TRBV28 and TRBJ2-1, is as follows: DVKVTQSSRYLVKRTGEKVFLECVQDMDHENMFWYRQDPGLGLRLIYFSYDVKMKEKGDIPEGYSVSREKKERFSLILESASTNQTSMYLCASSPQGTYNEQFFGPGTRLTVL.

V and J are TRBV9 and TRBJ2-3; D unresolved. V gave up 4 bases and J gave up 2 bases, with 5 bases separating them. Germline CDR1 is SGDLS and CDR2 is YYNGEE. CDR3 length equals 12 residues. In nucleotides, the CDR3 is TGTGCCAGCAGCCCCCACACAGATACGCAGTATTTT. Amino acid sequence: CASSPHTDTQYF.

The chain links TRBV15 to TRBJ2-7; D perhaps matches TRBD1 (6 bases). This CDR3 comprises 14 residues. The V gene's germline CDR1 is LNHNV and CDR2 YYDKDF (reference sequence). Trimming stripped 8 bases from V and 0 bases from J, with 14 bases between. As DNA, the CDR3 is TGTGCCACCCGTGAACTGGACAGCTCCTACGAGCAGTACTTC. The encoded protein is CATRELDSSYEQYF.

The chain links TRBV7-9 to TRBJ1-1, with 8 bases aligning to TRBD1. The CDR3 is 15 residues long. Germline V gene sequence: CDR1 SEHNR, CDR2 FQNEAQ (reference sequence). V lost 5 bases to trimming and J lost 0 bases; unmatched junction nucleotides: 5. The CDR3 here is CASSGGQGVNTEAFF. Written as DNA, the CDR3 is TGTGCCAGCAGCGGAGGACAGGGAGTGAACACTGAAGCTTTCTTT.

This clone was recorded only once. V and J are TRBV4-3 and TRBJ2-7, with 10 bases that match TRBD2. With 4 bases clipped from V and 3 bases from J, the junction kept 9 bases outside the gene matches. Germline lookup yields CDR1 LGHNA and CDR2 YSLEER. The CDR3 extends over 16 amino acids. CDR3 region: CASSPQVAGGHYEQYF. CDR3 coding DNA: TGCGCCAGCAGCCCGCAGGTAGCGGGAGGCCACTACGAGCAGTACTTC.

The chain links TRBV7-8 to TRBJ2-4, with D hard to call. Trimming stripped 10 bases from V and 7 bases from J, with 17 bases between. CDR3 size: 13 residues. Germline V lookup: CDR1 SGHVS, CDR2 FQNEAQ. The CDR3 is CATQAQVENIQYF. For the CDR3, the DNA is TGTGCCACCCAGGCCCAGGTAGAGAACATTCAGTACTTC.

This clone was recorded once. The rearrangement joins TRBV4-3 to TRBJ2-7; 9 positions match TRBD2. The V gene end was trimmed by 4 bases and the J gene end by 3 bases; junction bases not matched to a gene: 7. This CDR3 has 15 residues. Germline V gives CDR1 LGHNA, CDR2 YSLEER. DNA for the CDR3: TGCGCCAGCAGCCCTTTTGCAGCGGGAGGCTACGAGCAGTACTTC. Its translation is CASSPFAAGGYEQYF.

The chain combines TRBV12-5 with TRBJ1-4; D perhaps matches TRBD1 (6 bases). The CDR3 is 15 amino acids. Germline V gene data show CDR1 as LGHNT and CDR2 as FRNRAP. The V end was cut by 0 bases, the J end by 8 bases, with 13 bases between. The DNA of the CDR3 is TGTGCTAGTGGTTTGGTACAGGCGAGGGGGGAAAAACTGTTTTTT. It yields the protein CASGLVQARGEKLFF.

The chain recombines TRBV9 with TRBJ2-5; a weak D match, TRBD2 (6 bases). Between the trimmed V and J ends, which lost 3 bases and 5 bases, there was a span of 11 bases. This CDR3 is 13 amino acids long. Germline CDR1 reads SGDLS; CDR2 reads YYNGEE. CDR3 bases: TGTGCCAGCAGCGCGGAGGGGTTGGAGACCCAGTACTTC. This encodes CASSAEGLETQYF. The variable domain in full, completed from reference TRBV9 and TRBJ2-5, reads DSGVTQTPKHLITATGQRVTLRCSPRSGDLSVYWYQQSLDQGLQFLIQYYNGEERAKGNILERFSAQQFPDLHSELNLSSLELGDSALYFCASSAEGLETQYFGPGTRLLVL.

V is TRBV5-6 and J is TRBJ1-5, with 8 bases fitting TRBD1. Germline loops: CDR1 SGHDT, CDR2 YYEEEE. The trim removed 4 bases at V and 2 bases at J, leaving 8 bases unmatched. The CDR3 length is 16 residues. This CDR3 reads CASSQLTGVGNQPQHF. The CDR3 nucleotides read TGTGCCAGCAGCCAGTTGACAGGGGTCGGCAATCAGCCCCAGCATTTT.

J is TRBJ1-1 and V is TRBV28; a possible D gene is TRBD1 (6 bases). This CDR3 spans 13 amino acids. Germline V CDR1 and CDR2: MDHEN, SYDVKM. Trimming left V 6 bases short and J 3 bases short, with 11 bases between. The CDR3 bases are TGTGCCAGCAGGGCAGAGGGGGACACTGAAGCTTTCTTT. Its protein product is CASRAEGDTEAFF.

The J gene is TRBJ1-5, the V gene TRBV10-3; maybe TRBD1 (5 bases). The CDR3 is made up of 14 amino acids. Germline CDR1 and CDR2: ENHRY and SYGVKD. V gave up 8 bases and J gave up 2 bases, with 13 bases separating them. The CDR3 DNA reads TGTGCCATCGGCCTGACAGACGGCAATCAGCCCCAGCATTTT. It specifies CAIGLTDGNQPQHF.

The chain recombines TRBV19 with TRBJ2-1; 8 bases match TRBD2. Germline lookup yields CDR1 LNHDA and CDR2 SQIVND (reference sequence). V trimming: 5 bases; J trimming: 5 bases; junction bases outside the gene matches: 11. The CDR3 is 16 residues long. The CDR3 DNA is TGTGCCAGTAGTCTACTAGCGGCCGAAGGGAACAATGAGCAGTTCTTC. As protein: CASSLLAAEGNNEQFF.

This chain uses TRBV30 with TRBJ2-7, with TRBD2 identical over 8 bases. CDR1 is GTSNPN, CDR2 SVGIG, per germline (reference sequence). The CDR3 totals 11 residues. V dropped 4 bases and J dropped 6; count of bases not matched to a gene: 2. CDR3 nucleotide sequence: TGTGCCTGGACCGGGGGGGTCGAGCAGTACTTC. Its translation is CAWTGGVEQYF.

This chain links TRBV19 with TRBJ2-5; D ambiguous. The CDR3 spans 15 residues. CDR1 and CDR2 from the germline V gene are LNHDA and SQIVND (reference sequence). Trimming pared 5 bases from V and 1 base from J, leaving 14 bases between. This CDR3 reads CASSPKRLSQETQYF. The CDR3 DNA follows: TGTGCCAGTAGTCCAAAACGACTGAGCCAAGAGACCCAGTACTTC.

This chain joins TRBV5-1 and TRBJ2-5, with a tentative D call TRBD2 (6 bases). This CDR3 region has 15 residues. Germline-derived CDR1 and CDR2 are SGHRS and YFSETQ. Trimming removed 4 bases from V and 5 bases from J, with 18 bases in between. The CDR3 reads CASSPAIRAGETQYF. The DNA for the CDR3 is TGCGCCAGCAGCCCCGCTATTAGGGCGGGGGAGACCCAGTACTTC.

In its sample, this clone was seen once. CDR3 protein: CASSRQGLAGVNEQFF. The CDR3, as DNA: TGTGCCAGCAGCCGACAAGGACTAGCGGGAGTAAATGAGCAGTTCTTC. The rearrangement joins TRBV9 to TRBJ2-1, with 13 bases lining up with TRBD2. This CDR3 has 16 residues. Germline V gene lookup returns CDR1 SGDLS and CDR2 YYNGEE. Germline trimming cut 4 bases from V and 7 bases from J; bases unmatched to any gene: 8.

CDR3 nucleotide sequence: TGTGCCAGCAGCAAACCTCAGGGGAGCAATCAGCCCCAGCATTTT. This gives the protein CASSKPQGSNQPQHF. The V gene is TRBV21-1, the J gene TRBJ1-5; the DNA was not used to check the table's D call, TRBD1. TRBV21-1 is a documented pseudogene. The CDR3 length is 15 residues.

The V gene is TRBV27, the J gene TRBJ2-7; D perhaps matches TRBD1 (5 bases). CDR3 length: 13 residues. V lost 3 bases, J lost 1 base, and 7 bases lay in between. Germline V lookup: CDR1 MNHEY, CDR2 SMNVEV (reference sequence). The CDR3 reads CASSLAGSYEQYF. CDR3 DNA sequence: TGTGCCAGCAGTTTGGCAGGGTCCTACGAGCAGTACTTC.

This clone has a single count. The genes are TRBV7-9 and TRBJ2-7; a possible D gene is TRBD1 (6 bases). Germline V gene lookup returns CDR1 SEHNR and CDR2 FQNEAQ (reference sequence). The CDR3 is 16 amino acids. The V end was cut by 5 bases, the J end by 2 bases, with 19 bases between. CDR3 nucleotide sequence: TGTGCCAGCAGCACAAACAGGGAGAGGACCCCCTACGAGCAGTACTTC. Its translation is CASSTNRERTPYEQYF.

CDR3 region: CASSFWTSGNEQFF. CDR3 nucleotides: TGTGCCAGCAGCTTTTGGACTAGCGGAAATGAGCAGTTCTTC. The genes are TRBV5-6 and TRBJ2-1; 10 bases line up with TRBD2. The CDR3 has 14 amino acids. J lost 7 bases, V lost 2 bases, and 3 bases had no gene match. CDR1 SGHDT and CDR2 YYEEEE come from the germline V gene.

The V gene is TRBV28, the J gene TRBJ2-2, with 9 bases lining up with TRBD1. Germline-derived CDR1 and CDR2 are MDHEN and SYDVKM. J lost 1 base, V lost 4 bases, and 7 bases had no gene match. CDR3 length: 17 residues. Here the CDR3 reads CASSSDRDRVNTGELFF. The DNA for the CDR3 is TGTGCCAGCAGTTCTGACCGGGACAGGGTGAACACCGGGGAGCTGTTTTTT. Complete variable domain (other parts from reference TRBV28 and TRBJ2-2): DVKVTQSSRYLVKRTGEKVFLECVQDMDHENMFWYRQDPGLGLRLIYFSYDVKMKEKGDIPEGYSVSREKKERFSLILESASTNQTSMYLCASSSDRDRVNTGELFFGEGSRLTVL.

The V call is TRBV23-1, the J call TRBJ1-1, with D possibly being TRBD1 (6 bases). TRBV23-1 is an open reading frame whose function is uncertain. The CDR3 has 14 residues. V dropped 4 bases and J dropped 5 bases, with 14 bases sitting between them. DNA for the CDR3: TGCGCCAGCAGTCGACCCAGGGGATTAACTGAAGCTTTCTTT. Encoded protein: CASSRPRGLTEAFF.

The chain links TRBV6-5 to TRBJ2-7; 9 bases map to TRBD1. The germline CDR1 and CDR2 sequences are MNHEY and SVGAGI. The CDR3 spans 14 residues. V dropped 4 bases and J dropped 7; count of bases not matched to a gene: 8. The CDR3 bases are TGTGCCAGCAGTTCCCGGGACAGGGCGGGTGAGCAGTACTTC. This translates into CASSSRDRAGEQYF.